This is a list of T cell receptor beta chains from one sample in a study of shared clonotypes between healthy human individuals. Generated by immunoSEQ multiplex PCR, the TCRdb table keeps only in-frame clones and is missing some. The sample shows roughly 490,000 clones, 75% to 85% of them seen only once. The sample consisted of PBMCs. The source of these receptors is a woman aged 35 to 49 in good health. Some clones in this sample may be carry-over from other donors' samples. The CDR3 runs from the conserved cysteine through the conserved F or W. The D gene is left open where the match is weak. Clone size is shown for a subset of rows, as once, few, many or a class of expanded clone.

j_gene: TRBJ2-5
v_gene: TRBV28
d_gene: NA
len: 15
abundance: NA
CDR3nt: TGTGCCAGCAGTTCGGGACGGGTGGGTCGAGAGACCCAGTACTTC
CDR3aa: CASSSGRVGRETQYF

j_gene: TRBJ2-5
v_gene: TRBV27
d_gene: TRBD1
len: 15
abundance: NA
CDR3nt: TGTGCCAGCAGTCCAAGGACAGGGAGTTTGGAGACCCAGTACTTC
CDR3aa: CASSPRTGSLETQYF

j_gene: TRBJ1-3
v_gene: TRBV28
d_gene: NA
len: 15
abundance: few
CDR3nt: TGTGCCAGCAGTTTAAGCTTCTCCTCTGGAAACACCATATATTTT
CDR3aa: CASSLSFSSGNTIYF

j_gene: TRBJ1-2
v_gene: TRBV2
d_gene: NA
len: 12
abundance: few
CDR3nt: TGTGCCAGCAGTGGGTCCTTGTATGGCTACACCTTC
CDR3aa: CASSGSLYGYTF

j_gene: TRBJ2-7
v_gene: TRBV7-8
d_gene: NA
len: 16
abundance: NA
CDR3nt: TGTGCCAGCAGCTTATTAGCGGGTCAGGGGGAGTACGAGCAGTACTTC
CDR3aa: CASSLLAGQGEYEQYF

j_gene: TRBJ1-4
v_gene: TRBV6-1
d_gene: TRBD1
len: 15
abundance: NA
CDR3nt: TGTGCCAGCAGTTTACTAACGCAGGGGGGTGAAGAACTGTTTTTT
CDR3aa: CASSLLTQGGEELFF

j_gene: TRBJ1-2
v_gene: TRBV5-6
d_gene: NA
len: 15
abundance: NA
CDR3nt: TGTGCCAGCAGCTTGGGTCAGGCGGGAAACTATGGCTACACCTTC
CDR3aa: CASSLGQAGNYGYTF

j_gene: TRBJ1-1
v_gene: TRBV4-3
d_gene: TRBD1
len: 16
abundance: NA
CDR3nt: TGCGCCAGCGGCCAAGATGGGGGACAGGGAAACACTGAAGCTTTCTTT
CDR3aa: CASGQDGGQGNTEAFF

j_gene: TRBJ2-2
v_gene: TRBV21-1
d_gene: NA
len: 17
abundance: few
CDR3nt: TGTGCCAGCAGCAAAGGGGAAGGGGGCCCTAACACCGGGGAGCTGTTTTTT
CDR3aa: CASSKGEGGPNTGELFF

j_gene: TRBJ2-7
v_gene: TRBV15
d_gene: TRBD1
len: 15
abundance: NA
CDR3nt: TGTGCCACCAGCAAAACCCAGGGACAGGGACACGAGCAGTACTTC
CDR3aa: CATSKTQGQGHEQYF

j_gene: TRBJ2-3
v_gene: TRBV10-3
d_gene: NA
len: 16
abundance: NA
CDR3nt: TGTGCCATCAGTCCCGGACTGGCCCCTAGCACAGATACGCAGTATTTT
CDR3aa: CAISPGLAPSTDTQYF

j_gene: TRBJ2-1
v_gene: TRBV2
d_gene: NA
len: 14
abundance: NA
CDR3nt: TGTGCCAGCAGAGTGAGGGGTTCCTACAATGAGCAGTTCTTC
CDR3aa: CASRVRGSYNEQFF

j_gene: TRBJ2-1
v_gene: TRBV11-2
d_gene: NA
len: 14
abundance: NA
CDR3nt: TGTGCCAGCAGTTTGTTGGCTTGGGACAATGAGCAGTTCTTC
CDR3aa: CASSLLAWDNEQFF

j_gene: TRBJ1-1
v_gene: TRBV5-1
d_gene: NA
len: 13
abundance: NA
CDR3nt: TGCGCCAGCAGCCCGATAGCGGGCACTGAAGCTTTCTTT
CDR3aa: CASSPIAGTEAFF

j_gene: TRBJ1-4
v_gene: TRBV4-1
d_gene: NA
len: 15
abundance: NA
CDR3nt: TGCGCCAGCAGCCAAGACCGGGGGGGGGTCGAAAAACTGTTTTTT
CDR3aa: CASSQDRGGVEKLFF

j_gene: TRBJ1-3
v_gene: TRBV27
d_gene: NA
len: 14
abundance: NA
CDR3nt: TGTGCCAGCAGTTTATCAGCAGGGATAGACACCATATATTTT
CDR3aa: CASSLSAGIDTIYF

j_gene: TRBJ2-1
v_gene: TRBV28
d_gene: NA
len: 14
abundance: NA
CDR3nt: TGTGCCAGCAGCCTCAGGGGCTCCTACAATGAGCAGTTCTTC
CDR3aa: CASSLRGSYNEQFF

j_gene: TRBJ2-3
v_gene: TRBV18
d_gene: TRBD2
len: 17
abundance: once
CDR3nt: TGTGCCAGCTCACACCGTTTTGCGGGAGAAGTTACAGATACGCAGTATTTT
CDR3aa: CASSHRFAGEVTDTQYF

j_gene: TRBJ2-2
v_gene: TRBV4-1
d_gene: NA
len: 16
abundance: NA
CDR3nt: TGCGCCAGCAGCCAATCCGATATTGTAAACACCGGGGAGCTGTTTTTT
CDR3aa: CASSQSDIVNTGELFF

j_gene: TRBJ2-7
v_gene: TRBV19
d_gene: TRBD2
len: 13
abundance: NA
CDR3nt: TGTGCCAGTATCAACACGGGAGGTTCCGAGCAGTACTTC
CDR3aa: CASINTGGSEQYF

j_gene: TRBJ2-3
v_gene: TRBV9
d_gene: NA
len: 17
abundance: NA
CDR3nt: TGTGCCAGCAGCCTCGGTAGGTCTCTAGCTAGCACAGATACGCAGTATTTT
CDR3aa: CASSLGRSLASTDTQYF

j_gene: TRBJ2-7
v_gene: TRBV14
d_gene: TRBD2
len: 16
abundance: NA
CDR3nt: TGTGCCAGCAGCCAACTCCGACTAGCGGGAGTGCGGGAGCAGTACTTC
CDR3aa: CASSQLRLAGVREQYF

j_gene: TRBJ1-1
v_gene: TRBV9
d_gene: TRBD1
len: 15
abundance: NA
CDR3nt: TGTGCCAGCAGCGTGGGGGACAGGGTGAACACTGAAGCTTTCTTT
CDR3aa: CASSVGDRVNTEAFF

j_gene: TRBJ2-1
v_gene: TRBV28
d_gene: TRBD2
len: 18
abundance: NA
CDR3nt: TGTGCCAGCAGTTCATGGGTAAGGCGGGAGGGCCTTTACAATGAGCAGTTCTTC
CDR3aa: CASSSWVRREGLYNEQFF

j_gene: TRBJ2-7
v_gene: TRBV28
d_gene: NA
len: 15
abundance: NA
CDR3nt: TGTGCCAGCAGTGACAGCCGGGACCGCGGATACGAGCAGTACTTC
CDR3aa: CASSDSRDRGYEQYF

j_gene: TRBJ1-4
v_gene: TRBV2
d_gene: NA
len: 16
abundance: once
CDR3nt: TGTGCCAGCAGTGCCGTGGGGTTACCAACTAATGAAAAACTGTTTTTT
CDR3aa: CASSAVGLPTNEKLFF

j_gene: TRBJ2-5
v_gene: TRBV9
d_gene: NA
len: 14
abundance: NA
CDR3nt: TGTGCCAGCAGCGTGACAGGTGGGGGGGAGACCCAGTACTTC
CDR3aa: CASSVTGGGETQYF

j_gene: TRBJ2-5
v_gene: TRBV7-9
d_gene: TRBD1
len: 17
abundance: NA
CDR3nt: TGTGCCAGCAGCTTAGCTTCCGGGACAGGGGGGTTCGGGACCCAGTACTTC
CDR3aa: CASSLASGTGGFGTQYF

j_gene: TRBJ1-2
v_gene: TRBV5-6
d_gene: NA
len: 14
abundance: NA
CDR3nt: TGTGCCAGCAGCTTGCTTGAACAGTTACGCGGCTACACCTTC
CDR3aa: CASSLLEQLRGYTF

j_gene: TRBJ2-3
v_gene: TRBV7-3
d_gene: NA
len: 13
abundance: once
CDR3nt: TGTGCCAGCAGGCCGGGGCTCACAGATACGCAGTATTTT
CDR3aa: CASRPGLTDTQYF

j_gene: TRBJ1-6
v_gene: TRBV7-9
d_gene: NA
len: 13
abundance: few
CDR3nt: TGTGCCAGCAGCCAGACAGGAGATTCACCCCTCCACTTT
CDR3aa: CASSQTGDSPLHF

j_gene: TRBJ1-5
v_gene: TRBV28
d_gene: NA
len: 15
abundance: NA
CDR3nt: TGTGCCAGCAGATCCGACCCCTATAGCAATCAGCCCCAGCATTTT
CDR3aa: CASRSDPYSNQPQHF

j_gene: TRBJ1-2
v_gene: TRBV27
d_gene: TRBD1
len: 13
abundance: NA
CDR3nt: TGTGCCAGCAGTTTTAAAGGGGGCGATGGCTACACCTTC
CDR3aa: CASSFKGGDGYTF

j_gene: TRBJ2-7
v_gene: TRBV18
d_gene: NA
len: 13
abundance: NA
CDR3nt: TGTGCCAGCTCACCACAGGGACAATTCGAGCAGTACTTC
CDR3aa: CASSPQGQFEQYF

j_gene: TRBJ2-7
v_gene: TRBV5-1
d_gene: TRBD2
len: 14
abundance: NA
CDR3nt: TGCGCCAGCAGCTGGACTAGCGGGAACTACGAGCAGTACTTC
CDR3aa: CASSWTSGNYEQYF

j_gene: TRBJ2-5
v_gene: TRBV7-9
d_gene: TRBD2
len: 16
abundance: NA
CDR3nt: TGTGCCAGCAGCTTAGCGAGGACGGGGGGAGAAGAGACCCAGTACTTC
CDR3aa: CASSLARTGGEETQYF

j_gene: TRBJ1-1
v_gene: TRBV5-4
d_gene: NA
len: 14
abundance: NA
CDR3nt: TGTGCCAGCAGTCTCCGGGACATTGACACTGAAGCTTTCTTT
CDR3aa: CASSLRDIDTEAFF

j_gene: TRBJ2-7
v_gene: TRBV6-5
d_gene: TRBD1
len: 16
abundance: NA
CDR3nt: TGTGCCAGCAGTTACCCCGTCCGACAGGGGCCGCACGAGCAGTACTTC
CDR3aa: CASSYPVRQGPHEQYF

j_gene: TRBJ2-1
v_gene: TRBV5-4
d_gene: NA
len: 14
abundance: NA
CDR3nt: TGTGCCAGCAGCTTGTTCGGGTCTTACAATGAGCAGTTCTTC
CDR3aa: CASSLFGSYNEQFF

j_gene: TRBJ2-5
v_gene: TRBV2
d_gene: NA
len: 14
abundance: many
CDR3nt: TGTGCCAGCAGTGAAGACAGGTACCAAGAGACCCAGTACTTC
CDR3aa: CASSEDRYQETQYF

j_gene: TRBJ2-6
v_gene: TRBV5-6
d_gene: NA
len: 14
abundance: NA
CDR3nt: TGTGCCAGCAGCCCCTACTCTGGGGCCAACGTCCTGACTTTC
CDR3aa: CASSPYSGANVLTF

j_gene: TRBJ2-7
v_gene: TRBV7-2
d_gene: NA
len: 11
abundance: NA
CDR3nt: TGTGCCAGCAGCCAAGTGAGGGTGCAGTACTTC
CDR3aa: CASSQVRVQYF

j_gene: TRBJ1-3
v_gene: TRBV15
d_gene: NA
len: 14
abundance: NA
CDR3nt: TGTGCCACCAGCAGAGATGGGTCTGGAAACACCATATATTTT
CDR3aa: CATSRDGSGNTIYF

j_gene: TRBJ1-2
v_gene: TRBV30
d_gene: NA
len: 12
abundance: NA
CDR3nt: TGTGCCTCCTCTCGGACTAACTATGGCTACACCTTC
CDR3aa: CASSRTNYGYTF

j_gene: TRBJ1-5
v_gene: TRBV6-1
d_gene: NA
len: 16
abundance: NA
CDR3nt: TGTGCCAGCAGTGAAAGGGGGAGCAGTGGGTATCAGCCCCAGCATTTT
CDR3aa: CASSERGSSGYQPQHF

j_gene: TRBJ1-2
v_gene: TRBV7-9
d_gene: NA
len: 12
abundance: NA
CDR3nt: TGTGCCAGCAGCTTAGAAGGGTACGGCTACACCTTC
CDR3aa: CASSLEGYGYTF

j_gene: TRBJ2-5
v_gene: TRBV7-3
d_gene: NA
len: 15
abundance: NA
CDR3nt: TGTGCCAGCAGCCGAGGGGTGACTAGTACGGAGACCCAGTACTTC
CDR3aa: CASSRGVTSTETQYF

j_gene: TRBJ1-2
v_gene: TRBV27
d_gene: NA
len: 15
abundance: NA
CDR3nt: TGTGCCAGCAGTTTATCCTCCCACACTGCCTATGGCTACACCTTC
CDR3aa: CASSLSSHTAYGYTF

j_gene: TRBJ2-3
v_gene: TRBV27
d_gene: NA
len: 16
abundance: NA
CDR3nt: TGTGCCAGCAGCCTTGATAGCGGAACTAGCACAGATACGCAGTATTTT
CDR3aa: CASSLDSGTSTDTQYF

j_gene: TRBJ2-7
v_gene: TRBV28
d_gene: NA
len: 14
abundance: NA
CDR3nt: TGTGCCAGCAGTTTGCAGTATGGGGCCTACGAGCAGTACTTC
CDR3aa: CASSLQYGAYEQYF

j_gene: TRBJ2-7
v_gene: TRBV5-4
d_gene: TRBD2
len: 16
abundance: NA
CDR3nt: TGTGCCAGCAGCCGGGGGGGTCGTACTAGCGGATACGAGCAGTACTTC
CDR3aa: CASSRGGRTSGYEQYF